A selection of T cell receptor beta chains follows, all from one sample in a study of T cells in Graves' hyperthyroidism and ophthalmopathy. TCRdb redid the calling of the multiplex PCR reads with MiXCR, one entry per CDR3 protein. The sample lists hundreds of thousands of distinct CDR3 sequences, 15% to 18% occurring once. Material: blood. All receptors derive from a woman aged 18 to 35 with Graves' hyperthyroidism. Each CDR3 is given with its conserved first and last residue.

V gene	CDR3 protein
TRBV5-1	CASSKGRLAGGEQETQYF
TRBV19	CASKTGIGTEAFF
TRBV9	CASSRVLNQPQHF
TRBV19	CASSISGSYYEQYF
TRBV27	CASSFQGTSGFYEQYF
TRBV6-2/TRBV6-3	CASSYLRTGGHEKLFF
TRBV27	CASSLSGVWQPQHF
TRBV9	CASSVGAGSFTEAFF
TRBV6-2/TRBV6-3	CASSPGGWNTEAFF
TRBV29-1	CSVEDDRTGGEQYF
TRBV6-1	CASSPERDSGNTIYF
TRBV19	CASSIVPGVADTQYF
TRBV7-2	CASSLGTGRTGELFF
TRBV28	CASSLFDRGAYGYTF
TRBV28	CASSLTQGHSGANVLTF
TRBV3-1	CASSQTGGRGSPLHF
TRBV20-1	CSASLGMVSRYTF
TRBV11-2	CASSMGPRNSPLHF
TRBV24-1	CATSARTGYGYTF
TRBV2	CASNHEANQPQHF
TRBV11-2	CASSSRRGTGELFF
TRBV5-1	CASSFVWERQETQYF
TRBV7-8	CASSLDHSNQPQHF
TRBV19	CASSINRKEAFF
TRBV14	CASSQGSGRETQYF
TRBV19	CASSTKTGLNQPQHF
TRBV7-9	CASSFRGTHNYGYTF
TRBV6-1	CASSAVGQGVVGQPQHF
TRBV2	CASSEEQGAAEAFF
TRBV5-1	CASSLRTGGETGELFF
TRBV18	CASSPIKQSYGYTF
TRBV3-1	CASSRQGSDYGYTF
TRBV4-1	CASSSTGDTIYF
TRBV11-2	CASTPRDRGRTEAFF
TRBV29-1	CSVGTGTITEAFF
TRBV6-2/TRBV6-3	CASSSLVSGANVLTF
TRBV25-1	CASSSRGTGRNEQFF
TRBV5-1	CASTLRTGANVLTF
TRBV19	CASSLLAGGHNEQFF
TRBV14	CASSHDYSPGANVLTF
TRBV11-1	CASSQTHSSEQYF
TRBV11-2	CASSLGGGQGNTEAFF
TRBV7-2	CASSLEGGRLGYWNTEAFF
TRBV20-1	CSASGREDNSPLHF
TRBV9	CASSVGVAGVETQYF
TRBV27	CASSLYGGGVYGYTF
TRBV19	CASSPQGANTGELFF
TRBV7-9	CASSLEGLAGGETQYF
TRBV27	CASSTGRGNEQFF
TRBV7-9	CASSDRDNYGYTF
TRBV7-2	CASSSRTSAGANVLTF
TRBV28	CASTPAPSSGNTIYF
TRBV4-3	CASSQEVQEGSYGYTF
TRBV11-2	CASSLGVRASSGNTIYF
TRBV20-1	CSASLQVGETQYF
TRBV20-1	CSARKGHEQFF
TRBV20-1	CSATTALGLTSEQYF
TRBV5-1	CASSLRTGGPKNIQYF